These 20 T cell receptor beta chains originate from one sample sequenced in a study of T cell responses to AZD1222 COVID-19 vaccine. Clones were read by immunoSEQ multiplex PCR, and TCRdb kept only the in-frame ones, dropping some. The data contain about 140,000 clones, about 90% of them singletons. The sequencing here drew on peripheral blood, taken on day 0 of AZD1222 vaccination. The receptors shown here come from an adult in good health.

This chain joins TRBV7-8 and TRBJ1-6, with 7 bases fitting TRBD1. V gave up 5 bases and J gave up 11 bases; unmatched junction bases: 12. Germline lookup yields CDR1 SGHVS and CDR2 FQNEAQ. This CDR3 comprises 15 residues. CDR3 in amino acids: CASSQAFRDRTPLHF. The DNA of the CDR3 is TGTGCCAGCAGCCAAGCATTCCGGGACAGAACACCCCTCCACTTT. Full variable domain (rest looked up from reference TRBV7-8 and TRBJ1-6): GAGVSQSPRYKVAKRGQDVALRCDPISGHVSLFWYQQALGQGPEFLTYFQNEAQLDKSGLPSDRFFAERPEGSVSTLKIQRTQQEDSAVYLCASSQAFRDRTPLHFGNGTRLTVT.

The V call is TRBV2, the J call TRBJ2-5; D not certain. Germline CDR1 reads SNHLY; CDR2 reads FYNNEI. The CDR3 is 13 residues long. The V gene lost 4 bases and the J gene lost 2 bases, with 8 bases spanning the gap. CDR3 protein: CASSADSQETQYF. In DNA form, the CDR3 reads TGTGCCAGCAGTGCGGATAGTCAAGAGACCCAGTACTTC.

For this clone: An end of the junction does not agree with germline; a read error may underlie this. The CDR3 loop is CASSLATSTDTQYF. The DNA of the CDR3 is TGTGCCAGCAGCCTAGCGACTAGCACAGATACGCAGTATTTT. The V call is TRBV7-2, the J call TRBJ2-3, with D perhaps matching TRBD2 (6 bases). Looked up from germline, CDR1 is SGHTA and CDR2 is FQGNSA. The CDR3 totals 14 residues.

This clone was observed once. J is TRBJ2-7 and V is TRBV28; TRBD2 agrees at 8 bases. CDR1 and CDR2 from the germline V gene are MDHEN and SYDVKM. The CDR3 runs to 14 residues. V lost 5 bases and J lost 4; bases outside the gene matches: 7. The CDR3 spells CASSQPSGGYEQYF. CDR3 DNA sequence: TGTGCCAGCAGTCAACCCAGCGGGGGATACGAGCAGTACTTC.

Here the CDR3 DNA reads TGCGCCAGCAGCTTGAGCGTTAAGGGACAGGGCAACAGGAGGGGCTATGGCTACACCTTC. Translating it yields CASSLSVKGQGNRRGYGYTF. J is TRBJ1-2 and V is TRBV5-1, with TRBD1 matching over 9 bases. J gave up 4 bases and V 1 base, and 20 bases lay outside the gene matches. The V gene's germline CDR1 is SGHRS and CDR2 YFSETQ. The CDR3 has 20 residues. The full variable domain, rest sourced from reference TRBV5-1 and TRBJ1-2, is KAGVTQTPRYLIKTRGQQVTLSCSPISGHRSVSWYQQTPGQGLQFLFEYFSETQRNKGNFPGRFSGRQFSNSRSEMNVSTLELGDSALYLCASSLSVKGQGNRRGYGYTFGSGTRLTVV.

This chain uses TRBV2 with TRBJ1-1, with 7 bases identical to TRBD1. Germline loops: CDR1 SNHLY, CDR2 FYNNEI. V was pared by 1 base and J by 2 bases, with 1 base of the junction left unmatched. The CDR3 is made up of 14 amino acids. CDR3 coding DNA: TGTGCCAGCAGTGAAGACAGGGGTAACACTGAAGCTTTCTTT. Amino acids: CASSEDRGNTEAFF.

V and J are TRBV5-8 and TRBJ1-5, with D maybe TRBD1 (5 bases). This CDR3 has 14 amino acids. CDR1 is SGHTS, CDR2 YDEGEE, per germline. The V and J ends lost 2 bases and 6 bases respectively, with 12 bases between them. Here the CDR3 reads CASSFEAGTQPQHF. The CDR3 bases are TGTGCCAGCAGCTTCGAGGCAGGGACTCAGCCCCAGCATTTT.

Only one count was recorded for this clone. The CDR3 coding sequence is TGTGCCAGCAGCTTAGAACTCTTTCGGGCGGGAGCCACCGGGGAGCTGTTTTTT. This gives the protein CASSLELFRAGATGELFF. The chain has TRBV11-3 and TRBJ2-2; 7 bases are a match to TRBD2. The germline V gene has CDR1 SGHNT and CDR2 YENEEA. With V trimmed by 0 bases and J by 4 bases, 11 bases remained unmatched. The CDR3 covers 18 residues.

This chain connects TRBV11-3 to TRBJ2-7, with a possible D match to TRBD2 (6 bases). This CDR3 spans 14 amino acids. V was clipped by 3 bases and J by 7 bases, with 16 bases between them. Germline lookup yields CDR1 SGHNT and CDR2 YENEEA. CDR3 sequence (DNA): TGTGCCAGCAGCTTCGGGGGACCTTCGATGGAGCAGTACTTC. It is translated as CASSFGGPSMEQYF.

A note on this clone: An end of the junction differs from the germline gene, which may be a read error. The V and J genes are TRBV20-1 and TRBJ2-1, with TRBD1 matching over 8 bases. The CDR3 runs to 11 residues. Looked up from germline, CDR1 is DFQATT and CDR2 is SNEGSKA (reference sequence). In DNA, the CDR3 is TGCAGTGTTAGACAGGGGAATGAGCAGTTCTTC. This codes for CSVRQGNEQFF.

The rearrangement joins TRBV7-9 to TRBJ2-2; D gene uncertain. The germline gives CDR1 SEHNR, CDR2 FQNEAQ (reference sequence). V lost 5 bases to trimming and J lost 7 bases, with 11 bases between them. The CDR3 runs to 13 residues. CDR3 sequence: CASSPTWSGELFF. The DNA of the CDR3 is TGTGCCAGCAGCCCTACATGGAGCGGGGAGCTGTTTTTT.

The V and J genes are TRBV6-5 and TRBJ2-3; D is perhaps TRBD1 or TRBD2 (5 bases each). V dropped 6 bases and J dropped 6 bases, with 19 bases sitting between them. The length of the CDR3 is 15 residues. Germline CDR1 MNHEY, CDR2 SVGAGI. The CDR3 is CASSPRGLREDTQYF. The CDR3, as DNA: TGTGCCAGCAGCCCAAGGGGCTTGAGGGAGGATACGCAGTATTTT.

V and J are TRBV5-4 and TRBJ2-1; TRBD2 is a possible D gene (5 bases). The CDR3 is made up of 16 amino acids. Trimming pared 4 bases from V and 0 bases from J, leaving 14 bases between. In germline, CDR1 is SGHNT, CDR2 YYREEE (reference sequence). The CDR3 spells CASSKVPAASYNEQFF. The CDR3 DNA reads TGTGCCAGCAGCAAAGTCCCAGCGGCCTCCTACAATGAGCAGTTCTTC.

The chain combines TRBV18 with TRBJ2-7; no firm D call. Germline V gene data show CDR1 as KGHSH and CDR2 as LQKENI. This CDR3 is built from 12 residues. V lost 2 bases and J lost 6, with 8 bases in between. The CDR3 sequence is CASSPGLSEQYF. The CDR3 DNA reads TGTGCCAGCTCACCAGGGTTAAGCGAGCAGTACTTC.

This rearrangement joins TRBV7-2 to TRBJ2-7; TRBD2 aligns across 13 bases. The length of the CDR3 is 14 residues. Germline CDR1 reads SGHTA; CDR2 reads FQGNSA. The trim removed 1 base at V and 6 bases at J, leaving 0 bases unmatched. The CDR3 spells CASSLGLAGGEQYF. The CDR3 bases are TGTGCCAGCAGCTTAGGACTAGCGGGAGGCGAGCAGTACTTC.

The V call is TRBV4-3, the J call TRBJ2-1, with TRBD2 matching over 12 bases. With V trimmed by 1 base and J by 3 bases, 4 bases remained unmatched. CDR1 and CDR2 from the germline V gene are LGHNA and YSLEER. The CDR3 runs 17 residues. The CDR3 DNA reads as TGCGCCAGCAGCCAAGGAGGACTAGCGGGATACTACAATGAGCAGTTCTTC. This gives the protein CASSQGGLAGYYNEQFF.

In this sample, this clone turned up once. This chain connects TRBV20-1 to TRBJ2-7; TRBD2 might be the D (6 bases). Trimming cost V 3 bases and J 5 bases, with 17 bases left between them. Germline CDR1 reads DFQATT; CDR2 reads SNEGSKA (reference sequence). This CDR3 has 14 amino acids. CDR3 in DNA: TGCAGTGCTAGTCGGGACGGGAGTCTCCACGAGCAGTACTTC. It encodes CSASRDGSLHEQYF.

The chain employs TRBV7-9 and TRBJ2-7; perhaps TRBD2 as D (6 bases). CDR3 size: 13 residues. The germline gives CDR1 SEHNR, CDR2 FQNEAQ (reference sequence). V was clipped by 5 bases and J by 5 bases, with 13 bases between them. Written as DNA, the CDR3 is TGTGCCAGCAGCGACCTACGGGGGAACGAGCAGTACTTC. This sequence encodes CASSDLRGNEQYF.

The V call is TRBV5-1, the J call TRBJ2-7; 10 bases match TRBD1. Germline V gene lookup returns CDR1 SGHRS and CDR2 YFSETQ. The CDR3 length is 17 residues. The V and J ends lost 6 bases and 4 bases, in that order; junction bases with no gene match: 16. As DNA, the CDR3 is TGCGCCAGCAAAACCGGGACAGGGGCCGGAGGAGGGTACGAGCAGTACTTC. This translates into CASKTGTGAGGGYEQYF. Using reference TRBV5-1 and TRBJ2-7 for the parts outside the CDR3, the full variable domain is KAGVTQTPRYLIKTRGQQVTLSCSPISGHRSVSWYQQTPGQGLQFLFEYFSETQRNKGNFPGRFSGRQFSNSRSEMNVSTLELGDSALYLCASKTGTGAGGGYEQYFGPGTRLTVT.

This clone was counted a single time. The chain combines TRBV18 with TRBJ2-7, with 8 positions matching TRBD1. CDR3 length: 16 residues. V was clipped by 3 bases and J by 3 bases; unmatched bases: 10. Per the germline V gene, CDR1 is KGHSH and CDR2 is LQKENI. CDR3 in DNA: TGTGCCAGCTCACCGCGTAATCGGACAGGGCACTACGAGCAGTACTTC. The encoded protein is CASSPRNRTGHYEQYF.